Listed here are 14 T cell receptor beta chains from one sample, sequenced in a study of blood T cells in healthy people across ages (dated by TCRdb to about 2015). Libraries were prepared through 5' RACE. The sample was run on an Illumina HiSeq 2500. A second 7 to 11 cycle PCR used a sample-barcoded 5' primer and a J-beta primer mix. Using fastp trimming at Q25 and MiXCR clonotype assembly, TCRdb reanalyzed the public sequencing data and kept in-frame beta chains. Records with the same CDR3 protein are collapsed into one entry carrying the most frequent genes and DNA. The sample table contains about 800,000 distinct CDR3 sequences; only one count was recorded for around 25% of them. The ten top clones hold 3% to 4% of the sample. These sequences were also reported in another study, on T cells of mothers and their children.

Sequenced sample: blood. These receptors originate from a boy younger than 18 in good health.

The V gene is TRBV5-1, the J gene TRBJ1-1; 12 bases match TRBD1. This CDR3 is built from 15 residues. V shed 6 bases and J 3 bases; nucleotides not matched to a gene: 6. Looked up from germline, CDR1 is SGHRS and CDR2 is YFSETQ. The CDR3 is CASTGTGGAHTEAFF. CDR3 DNA sequence: TGCGCCAGCACCGGGACAGGGGGCGCTCACACTGAAGCTTTCTTT.

This clonotype has more than one count but fewer than ten. The chain uses TRBV15 and TRBJ2-7; D uncertain. The CDR3 totals 15 residues. Per the germline V gene, CDR1 is LNHNV and CDR2 is YYDKDF (reference sequence). Trimming took off 3 bases at V and 2 bases at J, with 14 bases between the two ends. The CDR3: CATSRDSPTAYEQYF. CDR3 bases: TGTGCCACCAGCAGGGATTCTCCCACCGCCTACGAGCAGTACTTC. The full variable domain, rest sourced from reference TRBV15 and TRBJ2-7, is DAMVIQNPRYQVTQFGKPVTLSCSQTLNHNVMYWYQQKSSQAPKLLFHYYDKDFNNEADTPDNFQSRRPNTSFCFLDIRSPGLGDTAMYLCATSRDSPTAYEQYFGPGTRLTVT.

This clonotype appeared a few times. The J gene is TRBJ2-7, the V gene TRBV6-6; D is unresolved. The CDR3 consists of 16 residues. V lost 6 bases, J lost 0 bases, and 18 bases lay in between. Germline-derived CDR1 and CDR2 are MNHNY and SVGAGI (reference sequence). CDR3 sequence (DNA): TGTGCCAGCAGCTCGACTCTTGAACAGACCTCCTACGAGCAGTACTTC. The encoded protein is CASSSTLEQTSYEQYF.

The V gene is TRBV5-5, the J gene TRBJ1-4; D is uncertain. V shed 2 bases and J shed 6 bases, with 11 bases lying between them. The germline V gene has CDR1 SGHKS and CDR2 YYEKEE (reference sequence). The CDR3 is made up of 14 amino acids. The DNA for the CDR3 is TGTGCCAGCAGCTTTTCGAGAACGGATGAAAAACTGTTTTTT. Its translation is CASSFSRTDEKLFF.

The chain links TRBV20-1 to TRBJ1-1; D is undetermined. Germline V gives CDR1 DFQATT, CDR2 SNEGSKA (reference sequence). The V gene lost 6 bases and the J gene lost 1 base, with 18 bases spanning the gap. The CDR3 consists of 15 residues. CDR3 protein: CSARAEEGRNTEAFF. CDR3 coding DNA: TGCAGTGCGCGAGCAGAGGAGGGCAGGAACACTGAAGCTTTCTTT.

This clonotype was seen more than once but under ten times. The J gene is TRBJ1-3, the V gene TRBV6-2 or TRBV6-3; the D gene is possibly TRBD1 (5 bases). Germline CDR1 MNHEY, CDR2 SVGEGT. V lost 2 bases, J lost 3 bases, and 8 bases lay in between. The CDR3 covers 14 residues. The CDR3 coding sequence is TGTGCCAGCAGTTACGGACACATTGGAAACACCATATATTTT. Translating gives CASSYGHIGNTIYF.

The V and J genes are TRBV28 and TRBJ1-2; the D is unclear. The germline gives CDR1 MDHEN, CDR2 SYDVKM. V was pared by 1 base and J by 4 bases, with 10 bases between. The CDR3 consists of 14 residues. CDR3 region: CASSLFPASYGYTF. DNA of the CDR3: TGTGCCAGCAGTTTATTCCCGGCCTCCTATGGCTACACCTTC.

The rearrangement uses TRBV15 and TRBJ1-3; 10 bases agree with TRBD1. Per germline, CDR1 LNHNV and CDR2 YYDKDF (reference sequence). J was trimmed by 0 bases and V by 5 bases; bases with no gene match: 10. This CDR3 contains 18 residues. The CDR3: CATSGVTGTGDSGNTIYF. The CDR3 DNA reads as TGTGCCACCAGCGGAGTAACCGGGACAGGGGACTCTGGAAACACCATATATTTT.

The V and J genes are TRBV20-1 and TRBJ1-4; D ambiguous. The V gene's germline CDR1 is DFQATT and CDR2 SNEGSKA (reference sequence). With 0 bases removed from V and 8 bases from J, the gap between germline ends came to 7 bases. This CDR3 spans 12 amino acids. The CDR3 reads CSARDWPEKLFF. The CDR3 DNA reads TGCAGTGCTAGAGATTGGCCGGAAAAACTGTTTTTT.

The chain links TRBV6-2 or TRBV6-3 to TRBJ2-7, with TRBD1 matching over 8 bases. V was pared by 6 bases and J by 7 bases, with 17 bases of the junction left unmatched. The CDR3 totals 16 residues. Per the germline V gene, CDR1 is MNHEY and CDR2 is SVGEGT. CDR3 nucleotides: TGTGCCAGCAGCTCCCCGGGACAGGTGAATTCGGGGGAGCAGTACTTC. Its protein product is CASSSPGQVNSGEQYF.

The V and J genes are TRBV4-3 and TRBJ1-2; D gene unclear. V lost 4 bases and J 2 bases, leaving 14 bases between the germline ends. Germline V gene lookup returns CDR1 LGHNA and CDR2 YSLEER. The CDR3 extends over 15 amino acids. This chain's CDR3 is CASSPGWAVNYGYTF. CDR3 nucleotides: TGCGCCAGCAGCCCAGGTTGGGCGGTGAACTATGGCTACACCTTC.

This clonotype was counted a few times. The rearrangement links TRBV11-2 to TRBJ2-5; 7 positions agree with TRBD1. Germline V gives CDR1 SGHAT, CDR2 FQNNGV. The CDR3 is 14 amino acids. V lost 5 bases and J lost 5; bases outside the gene matches: 8. The CDR3 here is CASSENRGRETQYF. The CDR3 region has the DNA TGTGCCAGCAGCGAGAACAGGGGTCGGGAGACCCAGTACTTC.

The chain employs TRBV5-1 and TRBJ2-5; 9 bases line up with TRBD2. J was trimmed by 4 bases and V by 0 bases; bases with no gene match: 4. Germline lookup yields CDR1 SGHRS and CDR2 YFSETQ. CDR3 length: 15 residues. CDR3 nucleotides: TGCGCCAGCAGCTTGGATGGGACTAGCTTAGAGACCCAGTACTTC. This sequence encodes CASSLDGTSLETQYF.

CDR3 DNA: TGTGCCAGCAGCGTAGGGCTCAGCGGCGGCTACGAGCAGTACTTC. Protein product: CASSVGLSGGYEQYF. The gene calls are TRBV9 and TRBJ2-5, with TRBD2 as a possible D gene (5 bases). The J call is doubtful: the DNA matches TRBJ2-7 better. The CDR3 extends over 15 amino acids. CDR1 is SGDLS and CDR2 is YYNGEE in the germline V gene.